Below, 14 T cell receptor beta chains from the same sample are listed, as sequenced in a study of blood T cell repertoires in COVID-19. Assay: immunoSEQ multiplex PCR; the TCRdb copy retains only in-frame clones and omits some. The sample holds roughly 63,000 clones; 88% are singletons and the top ten take 20% to 25%. The sequencing input was peripheral blood. All receptors derive from a woman aged 50 to 60 with active or convalescent COVID-19.

V usage is TRBV3-1 (or the pseudogene TRBV3-2) and J usage is TRBJ2-3; 7 nucleotides agree with TRBD2. CDR3 size: 16 residues. V gave up 1 base and J gave up 2 bases; unmatched junction bases: 6. Per the germline V gene, CDR1 is LGHDT and CDR2 is YNNKEL (reference sequence). For the CDR3, the DNA is TGTGCCAGCAGCCAAGTTCTAGCGGCCTACACAGATACGCAGTATTTT. It codes for CASSQVLAAYTDTQYF.

V gene TRBV19 combines with J gene TRBJ1-1; no definite D call. The CDR3 contains 14 residues. V gave up 3 bases and J gave up 0 bases, with 8 bases separating them. Looked up from germline, CDR1 is LNHDA and CDR2 is SQIVND (reference sequence). CDR3 in amino acids: CASSIGRLNTEAFF. The CDR3 DNA sequence: TGTGCCAGTAGTATTGGTCGGTTGAACACTGAAGCTTTCTTT. Using reference TRBV19 and TRBJ1-1 for the parts outside the CDR3, the full variable domain is DGGITQSPKYLFRKEGQNVTLSCEQNLNHDAMYWYRQDPGQGLRLIYYSQIVNDFQKGDIAEGYSVSREKKESFPLTVTSAQKNPTAFYLCASSIGRLNTEAFFGQGTRLTVV.

The chain couples TRBV27 to TRBJ1-2, with 7 bases that match TRBD1. The CDR3 is made up of 14 amino acids. V shed 5 bases, J shed 3 bases, and the junction held 6 bases outside the gene matches. Germline V gene lookup returns CDR1 MNHEY and CDR2 SMNVEV (reference sequence). CDR3 sequence (DNA): TGTGCCAGCAGTCGCCGACAGGGTGACTATGGCTACACCTTC. Residues: CASSRRQGDYGYTF.

This clone was counted only a few times. This chain connects TRBV30 to TRBJ2-7; 8 nucleotides align to TRBD1. The germline V gene encodes CDR1 GTSNPN and CDR2 SVGIG (reference sequence). V trimming: 2 bases; J trimming: 7 bases; junction bases outside the gene matches: 7. The CDR3 contains 13 residues. As DNA, the CDR3 is TGTGCCTGGAGTCAGGGGGACAGGAGGGAGCAGTACTTC. It specifies CAWSQGDRREQYF.

The rearrangement joins TRBV6-5 to TRBJ2-3; D is possibly TRBD1 (6 bases). Trimming stripped 6 bases from V and 6 bases from J, with 13 bases between. The length of the CDR3 is 13 residues. Germline V gives CDR1 MNHEY, CDR2 SVGAGI. The DNA of the CDR3 is TGTGCCAGCAGCGTTCAGGGGTGGGATACGCAGTATTTT. As protein: CASSVQGWDTQYF.

The chain has TRBV3-1 (or the pseudogene TRBV3-2) and TRBJ2-3; perhaps TRBD2 as D (6 bases). This CDR3 has 14 residues. V lost 4 bases to trimming and J lost 7 bases, with 15 bases between them. Germline loops: CDR1 LGHDT, CDR2 YNNKEL (reference sequence). The CDR3 DNA follows: TGTGCCAGCAGCCCACCGGGGGTTGGGAATACGCAGTATTTT. Protein: CASSPPGVGNTQYF.

This chain connects TRBV13 to TRBJ2-1; unclear D gene. Looked up from germline, CDR1 is PRHDT and CDR2 is FYEKMQ (reference sequence). CDR3 length: 14 residues. V dropped 7 bases and J dropped 4 bases, with 14 bases sitting between them. The CDR3 DNA sequence: TGTGCCAGCATGGCCCACGATGGTTACAATGAGCAGTTCTTC. The encoded protein is CASMAHDGYNEQFF. The full variable domain, rest sourced from reference TRBV13 and TRBJ2-1, is AAGVIQSPRHLIKEKRETATLKCYPIPRHDTVYWYQQGPGQDPQFLISFYEKMQSDKGSIPDRFSAQQFSDYHSELNMSSLELGDSALYFCASMAHDGYNEQFFGPGTRLTVL.

This clone was recorded only once. V gene TRBV7-2 combines with J gene TRBJ2-7; no clear D gene. The germline V gene has CDR1 SGHTA and CDR2 FQGNSA. The CDR3 runs 15 residues. The V and J ends lost 4 bases and 0 bases respectively, with 13 bases between them. The chain's CDR3 is CASSSLALGSYEQYF. In nucleotides, the CDR3 is TGTGCCAGCAGCTCATTAGCTCTAGGCTCCTACGAGCAGTACTTC. Combining the CDR3 with reference TRBV7-2 and TRBJ2-7 gives the whole variable domain GAGVSQSPSNKVTEKGKDVELRCDPISGHTALYWYRQSLGQGLEFLIYFQGNSAPDKSGLPSDRFSAERTGGSVSTLTIQRTQQEDSAVYLCASSSLALGSYEQYFGPGTRLTVT.

The genes are TRBV6-6 and TRBJ2-3, with 9 bases matching TRBD2. The V gene end was trimmed by 2 bases and the J gene end by 1 base; junction bases not matched to a gene: 4. Germline V gives CDR1 MNHNY, CDR2 SVGAGI (reference sequence). This CDR3 is built from 16 residues. CDR3 bases: TGTGCCAGCAGTTACCCCGCGGGAGGGGGCACAGATACGCAGTATTTT. Amino acid sequence: CASSYPAGGGTDTQYF.

This chain links TRBV28 with TRBJ1-3; no clear D. The CDR3 is made up of 15 amino acids. Trimming shortened V by 6 bases and J by 1 base, and 13 bases separated the two germline ends. CDR1 and CDR2 (germline): MDHEN, SYDVKM. The CDR3 coding sequence is TGTGCCAGCAGCCTAGCTTGGGGTTCTGGAAACACCATATATTTT. It specifies CASSLAWGSGNTIYF.

The V gene is TRBV7-3, the J gene TRBJ2-3; D remains ambiguous. Germline CDR1 and CDR2: SGHTA and FQGTGA. The CDR3 sequence is 13 residues long. V was shortened by 3 bases and J by 3 bases, with 7 bases between the two germline ends. The CDR3 DNA reads TGTGCCAGCAGCTTCTACTTGACAGATACGCAGTATTTT. It translates to CASSFYLTDTQYF.

J is TRBJ2-1 and V is TRBV5-1; 12 bases agree with TRBD2. The junction had 7 bases not matched to a gene; V was cut back by 4 bases and J by 5 bases. The CDR3 totals 16 residues. Germline CDR1 is SGHRS and CDR2 is YFSETQ. The CDR3 DNA is TGCGCCAGCAGCCCCCGGACTAGCGGGGAAGACAATGAGCAGTTCTTC. It yields the protein CASSPRTSGEDNEQFF.

This chain links TRBV7-6 with TRBJ2-2, with TRBD2 matching over 16 bases. This CDR3 spans 19 amino acids. V trimming: 3 bases; J trimming: 1 base; junction bases outside the gene matches: 5. From germline, CDR1 is SGHVS and CDR2 FNYEAQ. Written as DNA, the CDR3 is TGTGCCAGCAGCTTGTTTGGGACTAGCGGGAGGGGGAACACCGGGGAGCTGTTTTTT. Its protein is CASSLFGTSGRGNTGELFF.

The chain recombines TRBV12-3 or TRBV12-4 with TRBJ1-2; D is uncertain. V gave up 3 bases and J gave up 4 bases, with 9 bases separating them. This CDR3 comprises 13 residues. CDR3 loop: CASSLSTSYGYTF. CDR3 nucleotides: TGTGCCAGCAGTTTGTCTACCTCCTATGGCTACACCTTC.